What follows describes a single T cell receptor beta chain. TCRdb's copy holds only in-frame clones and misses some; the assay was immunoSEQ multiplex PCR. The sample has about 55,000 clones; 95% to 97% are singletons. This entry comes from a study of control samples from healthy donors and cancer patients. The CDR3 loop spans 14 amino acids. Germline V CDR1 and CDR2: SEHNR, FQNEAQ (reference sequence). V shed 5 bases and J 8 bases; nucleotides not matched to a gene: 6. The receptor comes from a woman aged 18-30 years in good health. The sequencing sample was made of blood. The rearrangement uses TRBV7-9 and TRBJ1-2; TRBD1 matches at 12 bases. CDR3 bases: TGTGCCAGCAGCCCCGGGACAGGGGGCGGCGGCTACACCTTC. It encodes CASSPGTGGGGYTF.